The clone carrying this T cell receptor beta chain appeared a few times. Its target is not known. These data are taken from a study of T-cell memory formation after mild COVID-19. General study points: Cross-reactive memory apparently joined, as some responding clones appeared in pre-infection memory.

Constant-segment primers were used for 5'RACE, and the resulting TCR alpha and TCR beta cDNA libraries carried sample barcodes and UMIs. Each CDR3 protein is one row after TCRdb ran MiXCR on the 5' RACE reads. The data contain approximately 290,000 distinct CDR3 sequences, 8% to 9% of them singletons. Deletions cut 0 bases from V and 5 bases from J, with 14 bases between. This CDR3 is 17 amino acids long. CDR1 and CDR2 (germline): MNHEY, SVGAGI. Sequenced: PBMCs or a T cell subset sorted from them (not recorded which). The gene calls are TRBV6-5 and TRBJ1-6; D is undetermined. The receptor comes from a man aged 18 to 30 who had mild COVID-19 (a few samples of this study predate the infection). Cell type and time point are not known. CDR3 DNA sequence: TGTGCCAGCAGTTACTCATATCGAGCTGGGGATAATTCACCCCTCCACTTT. It yields the protein CASSYSYRAGDNSPLHF.